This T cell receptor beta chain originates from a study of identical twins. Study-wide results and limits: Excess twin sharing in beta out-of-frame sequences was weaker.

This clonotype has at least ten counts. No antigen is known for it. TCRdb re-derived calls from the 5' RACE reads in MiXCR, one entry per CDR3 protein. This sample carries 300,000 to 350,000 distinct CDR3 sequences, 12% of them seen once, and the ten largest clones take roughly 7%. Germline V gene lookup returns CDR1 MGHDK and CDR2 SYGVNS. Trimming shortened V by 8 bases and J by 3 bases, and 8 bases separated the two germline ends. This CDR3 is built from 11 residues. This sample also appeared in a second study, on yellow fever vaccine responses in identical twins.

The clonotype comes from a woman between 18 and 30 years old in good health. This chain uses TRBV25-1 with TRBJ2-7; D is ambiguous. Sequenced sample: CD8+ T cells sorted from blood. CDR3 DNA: TGTGCCAGCTCCCAATACTACGAGCAGTACTTC. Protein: CASSQYYEQYF.